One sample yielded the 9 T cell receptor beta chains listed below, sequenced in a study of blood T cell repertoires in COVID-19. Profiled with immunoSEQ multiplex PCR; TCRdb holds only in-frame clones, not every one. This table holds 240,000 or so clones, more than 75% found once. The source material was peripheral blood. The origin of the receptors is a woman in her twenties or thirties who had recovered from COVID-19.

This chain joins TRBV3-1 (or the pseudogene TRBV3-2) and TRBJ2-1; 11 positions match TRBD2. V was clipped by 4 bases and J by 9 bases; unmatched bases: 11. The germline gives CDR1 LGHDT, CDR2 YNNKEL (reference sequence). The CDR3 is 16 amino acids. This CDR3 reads CASSPGLLAGAPEQFF. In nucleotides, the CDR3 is TGTGCCAGCAGCCCCGGGCTACTAGCGGGGGCCCCTGAGCAGTTCTTC.

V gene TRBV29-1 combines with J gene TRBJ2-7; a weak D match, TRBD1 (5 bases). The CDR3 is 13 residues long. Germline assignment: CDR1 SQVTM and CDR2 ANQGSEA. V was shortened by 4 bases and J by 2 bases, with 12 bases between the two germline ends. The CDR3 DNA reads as TGCAGCGTTGTAACCGACAGAGCCTACGAGCAGTACTTC. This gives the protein CSVVTDRAYEQYF.

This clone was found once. The DNA of the CDR3 is TGCGCCAGCAGCACAACCGGGACAGGGACCGGGGAGCTGTTTTTT. Its translation is CASSTTGTGTGELFF. The chain recombines TRBV5-1 with TRBJ2-2, with TRBD1 matching over 9 bases. Per the germline V gene, CDR1 is SGHRS and CDR2 is YFSETQ. Trimming cost V 4 bases and J 5 bases; bases outside gene matches: 6. CDR3 length: 15 amino acids.

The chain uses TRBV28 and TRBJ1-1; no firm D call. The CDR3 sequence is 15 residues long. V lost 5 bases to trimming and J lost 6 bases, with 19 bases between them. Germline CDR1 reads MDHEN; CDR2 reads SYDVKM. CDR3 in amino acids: CASSTRTARFSEAFF. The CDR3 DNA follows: TGTGCCAGCAGTACCAGGACTGCTCGGTTCTCTGAAGCTTTCTTT.

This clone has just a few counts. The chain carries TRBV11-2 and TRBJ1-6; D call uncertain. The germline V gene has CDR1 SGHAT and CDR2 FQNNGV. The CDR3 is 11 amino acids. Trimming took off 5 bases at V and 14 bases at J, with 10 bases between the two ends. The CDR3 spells CASSPGVTLHF. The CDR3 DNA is TGTGCCAGCAGCCCCGGGGTAACCCTCCACTTT.

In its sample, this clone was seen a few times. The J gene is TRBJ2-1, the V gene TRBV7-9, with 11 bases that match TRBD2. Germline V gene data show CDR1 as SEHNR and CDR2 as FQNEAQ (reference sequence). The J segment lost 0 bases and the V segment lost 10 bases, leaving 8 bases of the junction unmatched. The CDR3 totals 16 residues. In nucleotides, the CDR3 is TGTGCCACCCCCGGGACTAGCGGTCGCTCCTACAATGAGCAGTTCTTC. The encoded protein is CATPGTSGRSYNEQFF.

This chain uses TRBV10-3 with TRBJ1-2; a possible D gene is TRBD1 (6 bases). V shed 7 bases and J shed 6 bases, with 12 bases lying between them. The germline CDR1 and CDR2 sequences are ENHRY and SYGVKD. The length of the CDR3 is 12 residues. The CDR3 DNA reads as TGTGCCATCACCGCGACAGGAGATGGCTACACCTTC. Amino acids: CAITATGDGYTF.

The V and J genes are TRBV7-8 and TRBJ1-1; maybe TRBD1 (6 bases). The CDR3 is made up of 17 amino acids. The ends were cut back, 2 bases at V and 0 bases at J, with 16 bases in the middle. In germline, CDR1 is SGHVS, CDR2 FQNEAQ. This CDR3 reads CASSLRTGSGMNTEAFF. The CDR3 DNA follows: TGTGCCAGCAGCTTACGAACAGGGTCGGGGATGAACACTGAAGCTTTCTTT.

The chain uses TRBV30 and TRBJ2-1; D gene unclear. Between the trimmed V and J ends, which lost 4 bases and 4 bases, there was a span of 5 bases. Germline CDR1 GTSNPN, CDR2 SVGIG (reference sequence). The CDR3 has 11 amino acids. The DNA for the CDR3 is TGTGCCTGGATCAGTTACAATGAGCAGTTCTTC. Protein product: CAWISYNEQFF.